This TCR beta chain was identified in a study of T cell responses to AZD1222 COVID-19 vaccine (dated by TCRdb to about 2021). Regarding the complete study: AZD1222 recipients with second doses at about 4 weeks or about 12 weeks were pooled, because spike-specific TCR depth and breadth did not differ between schedules. TCR sequencing was performed for roughly 240 trial participants, of whom about 210 were given two doses of AZD1222 and some 25 were given two doses of MenACWY control vaccine. Trial participants were enrolled into age subgroups of 18-55, 56-69 and 70-plus years, which contained about 160, 30 and 59 TCR-sequenced participants, respectively.

The research as a whole found: Most participants were white British and females outnumbered males, and the authors suggested that clonal diversity may have been underestimated. Reportedly, close to half of the unique spike-specific TCRs recognized epitopes lying outside the regions that are mutated in the B.1.351 and B.1.1.7 variants. Conclusions about previously exposed vaccinees were limited because only a handful of AZD1222 recipients were SARS-CoV-2 seropositive at baseline. CD4 TCRs associated with the vaccine covered the entire spike protein, and the dominant responses were in regions 160-218 and 743-854. Because no samples from the day 14 peak response were available, repertoires could be characterized only after the peak T cell response. A significant rise in spike-specific TCR breadth and depth was observed after two AZD1222 doses relative to day 0 and relative to MenACWY recipients. The 56-69-year group was small, and its depth increase did not reach significance, likely because of low power.

A note on this clone: Its specific antigen is unknown. There are no base qualities to consult, and no much larger clone falls within one base.

The time point label, as the study defines it: baseline before first vaccination. The vaccinee samples were drawn from two UK trials, COV001 and COV002, one of which was a single-blind randomized controlled phase 2/3 trial testing AZD1222 (ChAdOx1 nCoV-19) in healthy adults. For TCRbeta chain sequencing, PBMC samples from trial participants were taken at day 0 and at day 28 after the second dose. The CDR3 regions of human TCRbeta chains were subjected to immunosequencing. The original methods were these. TCRs in the repertoires were matched against a reference library of SARS-CoV-2-specific TCRs that had been generated with the MIRA antigen-specificity platform. Breadth was defined as the fraction of unique TCRs that were SARS-CoV-2-associated. Depth was defined as the fraction of total T cells that were SARS-CoV-2-associated. Using the MIRA data, every spike-specific TCR was mapped to the spike region that the TCR reacted to and assigned to either a CD4 or a CD8 class. Log10-transformed breadth and depth values were compared by one-way ANOVA with Sidak's multiple comparisons tests. This immuneACCESS table, as held by TCRdb, lists in-frame sequences with V and J called but not all clones. Of the missing ones, under half trace to an unresolved V gene in checked studies; the others have no known cause. V and J calls and clone size follow that table, whereas D and trimming were derived from the DNA. The sample table shows 85,000 to 100,000 clones, and 65% to 90% are seen once. The biggest ten clones account for 5% to 7.5% of the sample.

CDR1 and CDR2, per the germline V gene, are ENHRY and SYGVKD. V gives up 5 bases and J gives up 1 base, and the segment between their germline ends measures 11 bases. Including the terminal cysteine and phenylalanine, the CDR3 comprises 14 residues. Only the CDR3 region is kept as DNA, spanning 42 bases read in frame from base 1. The TCR was taken from an adult in good health. The sample consisted of peripheral blood, taken on day 0 of AZD1222 vaccination. The V and J genes are TRBV10-3 and TRBJ2-5; the D segment cannot be called with confidence. The DNA sequence is TGTGCCATCAGTACCTCAGGCTTCCAAGAGACCCAGTACTTC. It is translated as CAISTSGFQETQYF.